This T cell receptor beta chain was captured by sequencing in a study of cytomegalovirus exposure and HLA in healthy donors. Only one count was recorded for this clone. The PCR used 60 Vbeta and 13 Jbeta primers. Some clones are missing from TCRdb's copy, which holds only in-frame ones; the method was immunoSEQ multiplex PCR. The table includes some 120,000 clones, more than 80% detected once. V lost 4 bases to trimming and J lost 9 bases; unmatched junction nucleotides: 6. The CDR3 is 14 residues long. The germline gives CDR1 SGDLS, CDR2 YYNGEE. This clonotype was obtained from a man aged 25 to 45 in good health and CMV-seropositive. This chain links TRBV9 with TRBJ1-6; 8 bases are a match to TRBD1. The sequenced sample consisted of PBMCs. The CDR3: CASSSGTGSSPLHF. For the CDR3, the DNA is TGTGCCAGCAGCTCTGGGACAGGCAGTTCACCCCTCCACTTT.